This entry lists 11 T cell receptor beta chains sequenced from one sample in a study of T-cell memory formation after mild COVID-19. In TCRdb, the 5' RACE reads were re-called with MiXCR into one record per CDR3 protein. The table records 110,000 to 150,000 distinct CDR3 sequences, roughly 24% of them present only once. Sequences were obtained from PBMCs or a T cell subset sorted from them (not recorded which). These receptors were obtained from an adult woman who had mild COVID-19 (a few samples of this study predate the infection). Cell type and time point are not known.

CDR3 sequence reads: CASSLVREGYMNTEAFF. The CDR3 coding sequence is TGCGCCAGCAGCTTGGTTAGGGAGGGATACATGAACACTGAAGCTTTCTTT. V gene TRBV5-1 combines with J gene TRBJ1-1, with unresolved D. Germline V lookup: CDR1 SGHRS, CDR2 YFSETQ. V shed 0 bases and J shed 0 bases, with 15 bases lying between them. The CDR3 has 17 residues.

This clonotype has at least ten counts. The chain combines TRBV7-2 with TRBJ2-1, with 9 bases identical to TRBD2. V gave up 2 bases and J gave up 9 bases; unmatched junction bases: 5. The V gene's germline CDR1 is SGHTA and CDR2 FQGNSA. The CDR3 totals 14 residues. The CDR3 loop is CASSLWLAGSEQFF. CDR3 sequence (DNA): TGTGCCAGCAGCTTATGGCTAGCGGGAAGTGAGCAGTTCTTC.

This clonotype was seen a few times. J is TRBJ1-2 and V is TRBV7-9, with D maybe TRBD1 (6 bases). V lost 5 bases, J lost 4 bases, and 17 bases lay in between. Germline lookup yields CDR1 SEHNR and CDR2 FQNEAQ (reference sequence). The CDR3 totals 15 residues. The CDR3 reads CASSPPGGLAYGYTF. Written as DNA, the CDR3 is TGTGCCAGCAGCCCCCCGGGGGGGCTCGCCTATGGCTACACCTTC. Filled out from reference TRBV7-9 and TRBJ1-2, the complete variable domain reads DTGVSQNPRHKITKRGQNVTFRCDPISEHNRLYWYRQTLGQGPEFLTYFQNEAQLEKSRLLSDRFSAERPKGSFSTLEIQRTEQGDSAMYLCASSPPGGLAYGYTFGSGTRLTVV.

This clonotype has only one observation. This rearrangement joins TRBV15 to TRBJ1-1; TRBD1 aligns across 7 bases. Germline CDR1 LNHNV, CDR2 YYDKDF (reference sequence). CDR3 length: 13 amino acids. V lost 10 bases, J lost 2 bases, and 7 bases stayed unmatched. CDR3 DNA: TGTGCCATCTCCGACAGGGTTAACACTGAAGCTTTCTTT. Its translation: CAISDRVNTEAFF.

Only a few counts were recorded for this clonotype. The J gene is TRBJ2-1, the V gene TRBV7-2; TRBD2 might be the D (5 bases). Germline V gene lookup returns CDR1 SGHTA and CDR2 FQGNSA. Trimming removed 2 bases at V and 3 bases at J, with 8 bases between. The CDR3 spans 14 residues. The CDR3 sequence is CASSLPSYYNEQFF. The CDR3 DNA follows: TGTGCCAGCAGCTTACCTAGCTACTACAATGAGCAGTTCTTC.

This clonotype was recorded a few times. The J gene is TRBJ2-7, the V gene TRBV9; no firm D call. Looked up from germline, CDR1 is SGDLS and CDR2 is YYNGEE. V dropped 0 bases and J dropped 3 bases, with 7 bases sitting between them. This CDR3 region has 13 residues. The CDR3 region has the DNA TGTGCCAGCAGCGTAGACGCCAACTACGAGCAGTACTTC. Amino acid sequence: CASSVDANYEQYF.

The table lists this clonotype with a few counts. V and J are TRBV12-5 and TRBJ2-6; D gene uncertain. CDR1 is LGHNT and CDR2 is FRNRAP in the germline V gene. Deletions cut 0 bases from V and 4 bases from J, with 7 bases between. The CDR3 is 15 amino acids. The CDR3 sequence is CASGLVPSGANVLTF. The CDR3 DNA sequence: TGTGCTAGTGGTTTGGTACCGTCCGGGGCCAACGTCCTGACTTTC. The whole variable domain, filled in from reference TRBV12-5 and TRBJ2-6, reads DARVTQTPRHKVTEMGQEVTMRCQPILGHNTVFWYRQTMMQGLELLAYFRNRAPLDDSGMPKDRFSAEMPDATLATLKIQPSEPRDSAVYFCASGLVPSGANVLTFGAGSRLTVL.

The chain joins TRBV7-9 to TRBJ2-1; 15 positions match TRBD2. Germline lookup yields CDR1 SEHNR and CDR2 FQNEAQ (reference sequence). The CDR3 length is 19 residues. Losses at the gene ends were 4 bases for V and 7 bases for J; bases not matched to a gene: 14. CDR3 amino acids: CASSSFLPGLAGGRNEQFF. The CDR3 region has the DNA TGTGCCAGCAGCTCATTCCTACCGGGACTAGCGGGAGGTAGGAATGAGCAGTTCTTC. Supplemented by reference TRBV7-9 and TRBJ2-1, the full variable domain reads DTGVSQNPRHKITKRGQNVTFRCDPISEHNRLYWYRQTLGQGPEFLTYFQNEAQLEKSRLLSDRFSAERPKGSFSTLEIQRTEQGDSAMYLCASSSFLPGLAGGRNEQFFGPGTRLTVL.

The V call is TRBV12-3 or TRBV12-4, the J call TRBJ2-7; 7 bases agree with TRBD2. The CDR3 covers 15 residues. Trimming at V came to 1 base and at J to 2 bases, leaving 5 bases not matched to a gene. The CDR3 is CASSLEAGAPYEQYF. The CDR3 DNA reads TGTGCCAGCAGTTTAGAGGCGGGAGCTCCCTACGAGCAGTACTTC.

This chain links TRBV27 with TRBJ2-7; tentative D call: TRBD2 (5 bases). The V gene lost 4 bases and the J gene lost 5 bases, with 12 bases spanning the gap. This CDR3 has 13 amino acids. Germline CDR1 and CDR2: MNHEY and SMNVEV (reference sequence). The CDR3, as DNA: TGTGCCAGCAGTTGGGGTTCGGGAAACGAGCAGTACTTC. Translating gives CASSWGSGNEQYF.

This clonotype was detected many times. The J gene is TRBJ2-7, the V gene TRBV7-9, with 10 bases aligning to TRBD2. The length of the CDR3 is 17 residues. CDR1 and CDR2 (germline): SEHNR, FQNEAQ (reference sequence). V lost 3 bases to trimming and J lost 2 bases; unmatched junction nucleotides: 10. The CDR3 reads CASSFDQVAGGPYEQYF. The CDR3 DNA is TGTGCCAGCAGCTTTGATCAGGTAGCGGGAGGACCCTACGAGCAGTACTTC.